These 20 T cell receptor beta chains were all obtained from the same sample, sequenced in a study of T cells in Graves' hyperthyroidism and ophthalmopathy. RNA transcripts yielded amplified TCR beta CDR3 regions. TCR CDR3 regions were first amplified by RT-PCR with HTBI primers. TCRdb fed the multiplex PCR reads into MiXCR, producing one record per CDR3 protein. This table has hundreds of thousands of distinct CDR3 sequences, more than 15% appearing once. The sample taken for sequencing was blood. The receptors were gathered from a woman aged 35 to 49 with Graves' ophthalmopathy.

In its sample, this clonotype was seen a few times. The chain uses TRBV30 and TRBJ2-3; 12 bases match TRBD2. V lost 8 bases, J lost 5 bases, and 5 bases stayed unmatched. Germline V CDR1 and CDR2: GTSNPN, SVGIG (reference sequence). CDR3 length: 13 amino acids. CDR3 sequence (DNA): TGTGCCGCTAGCGGGGGGGCAGAAGATACGCAGTATTTT. This sequence encodes CAASGGAEDTQYF. The whole variable domain, filled in from reference TRBV30 and TRBJ2-3, reads SQTIHQWPATLVQPVGSPLSLECTVEGTSNPNLYWYRQAAGRGLQLLFYSVGIGQISSEVPQNLSASRPQDRQFILSSKKLLLSDSGFYLCAASGGAEDTQYFGPGTRLTVL.

This clonotype was detected many times. V gene TRBV12-3 or TRBV12-4 combines with J gene TRBJ2-3; D may be TRBD1 or TRBD2 (6 bases each). The CDR3 totals 15 residues. Trimming cost V 7 bases and J 1 base, with 15 bases left between them. The CDR3 region is CASNPVEGGTDTQYF. The CDR3 DNA follows: TGTGCCAGCAACCCCGTGGAGGGGGGCACAGATACGCAGTATTTT.

This clonotype was recorded once. The chain has TRBV3-1 and TRBJ2-3; the match to TRBD2 covers 12 bases. Germline lookup yields CDR1 LGHDT and CDR2 YNNKEL (reference sequence). The length of the CDR3 is 18 residues. Trimming at V came to 4 bases and at J to 4 bases, leaving 12 bases not matched to a gene. DNA of the CDR3: TGTGCCAGCAGCCCCACTAGCGGGGGGTCTCGGGAGTCAGATACGCAGTATTTT. As protein: CASSPTSGGSRESDTQYF.

This chain joins TRBV12-3 or TRBV12-4 and TRBJ1-1, with TRBD1 matching over 8 bases. J was trimmed by 10 bases and V by 2 bases; bases with no gene match: 9. The CDR3 length is 14 residues. DNA for the CDR3: TGTGCCAGCAGTTTACAGGGGGCCGGGGGGGGAGCTTTCTTT. Amino acids: CASSLQGAGGGAFF.

The chain uses TRBV6-1 and TRBJ1-2; possibly TRBD1 for D (6 bases). With 6 bases removed from V and 8 bases from J, the gap between germline ends came to 13 bases. The CDR3 runs to 12 residues. The germline gives CDR1 MNHNS, CDR2 SASEGT. The CDR3 is CASRNQGSGYTF. DNA for the CDR3: TGTGCCAGCAGAAATCAGGGGAGCGGCTACACCTTC.

This clonotype was observed a handful of times. The rearrangement uses TRBV29-1 and TRBJ2-4; perhaps TRBD2 as D (6 bases). The CDR3 sequence is 11 residues long. Trimming took 3 bases from V and 11 from J, leaving 11 bases between them. CDR1 and CDR2 from the germline V gene are SQVTM and ANQGSEA. This chain's CDR3 is CSVEEGEVQYF. In DNA form, the CDR3 reads TGCAGCGTTGAGGAGGGAGAGGTTCAGTACTTC.

The chain links TRBV6-2 or TRBV6-3 to TRBJ2-1; 7 bases fit TRBD2. Germline CDR1 and CDR2: MNHEY and SVGEGT. The CDR3 sequence is 16 residues long. With V trimmed by 5 bases and J by 9 bases, 16 bases remained unmatched. The CDR3 DNA sequence: TGTGCCAGCAGTCAAACACCACGGGGGGTGTTAGGTGAGCAGTTCTTC. It yields the protein CASSQTPRGVLGEQFF.

Regarding this clonotype: The junction departs from germline at one end; a sequencing error may be responsible. The chain has TRBV6-1 and TRBJ2-3; the match to TRBD2 covers 13 bases. CDR3 length: 19 amino acids. Germline V gene lookup returns CDR1 MNHNS and CDR2 SASEGT. The CDR3 reads CASGERGTSGVLGTDTQYF. CDR3 DNA sequence: TGTGCCAGCGGTGAAAGGGGGACTAGCGGGGTACTCGGCACAGATACGCAGTATTTT.

The chain is built from TRBV7-9 and TRBJ1-1; 7 nucleotides agree with TRBD1. CDR1 is SEHNR and CDR2 is FQNEAQ in the germline V gene (reference sequence). V lost 1 base, J lost 9 bases, and 2 bases stayed unmatched. There are 12 residues in the CDR3. In nucleotides, the CDR3 is TGTGCCAGCAGCTTAGGAGGGGGCAAAGCTTTCTTT. Translating it yields CASSLGGGKAFF.

Ten or more counts support this clonotype. The chain carries TRBV12-3 or TRBV12-4 and TRBJ2-1; TRBD2 aligns across 10 bases. The V gene end was trimmed by 8 bases and the J gene end by 8 bases; junction bases not matched to a gene: 9. There are 14 residues in the CDR3. CDR3 in amino acids: CASVNQLAGHEQFF. The DNA of the CDR3 is TGTGCCAGCGTCAACCAACTAGCGGGGCATGAGCAGTTCTTC.

This clonotype has at least ten counts. This chain joins TRBV20-1 and TRBJ2-3; 12 bases are shared with TRBD2. The V segment lost 0 bases and the J segment 6 bases; nucleotides outside the gene matches: 7. Germline assignment: CDR1 DFQATT and CDR2 SNEGSKA (reference sequence). The CDR3 sequence is 16 residues long. CDR3 coding DNA: TGCAGTGCTAGAGATAGCCTAGCGGGGGGGTGGGATACGCAGTATTTT. Translation gives CSARDSLAGGWDTQYF.

This clonotype has only a few counts. The V call is TRBV3-1, the J call TRBJ1-1, with D possibly matching TRBD1 (6 bases). The CDR3 is 13 amino acids. The ends were cut back, 0 bases at V and 12 bases at J, with 14 bases in the middle. CDR1 LGHDT and CDR2 YNNKEL come from the germline V gene (reference sequence). CDR3 loop: CASSQEGSRGSFF. The CDR3, as DNA: TGTGCCAGCAGCCAAGAGGGGAGCAGGGGTTCTTTCTTT. Full variable domain (missing parts from reference TRBV3-1 and TRBJ1-1): DTAVSQTPKYLVTQMGNDKSIKCEQNLGHDTMYWYKQDSKKFLKIMFSYNNKELIINETVPNRFSPKSPDKAHLNLHINSLELGDSAVYFCASSQEGSRGSFFGQGTRLTVV.

This clonotype was observed many times. This rearrangement joins TRBV2 to TRBJ2-7, with 7 bases that match TRBD2. Germline V gene sequence: CDR1 SNHLY, CDR2 FYNNEI. The CDR3 runs 15 residues. Trimming at V came to 1 base and at J to 3 bases, leaving 6 bases not matched to a gene. This chain's CDR3 is CASSEGLAAGYEQYF. The CDR3 nucleotides are TGTGCCAGCAGTGAAGGCCTAGCGGCGGGCTACGAGCAGTACTTC.

This clonotype was seen repeatedly, ten times or more. V gene TRBV28 combines with J gene TRBJ2-1; D is ambiguous. Germline loops: CDR1 MDHEN, CDR2 SYDVKM. This CDR3 has 13 residues. Trimming took off 6 bases at V and 3 bases at J, with 9 bases between the two ends. The CDR3: CASSVPSYNEQFF. CDR3 nucleotide sequence: TGTGCCAGCAGCGTACCTAGCTACAATGAGCAGTTCTTC.

This clonotype was counted ten times or more. This chain's CDR3 is CASSDLTTGELFF. CDR3 nucleotides: TGTGCCAGCTCGGACTTAACCACCGGGGAGCTGTTTTTT. V is TRBV18 and J is TRBJ2-2; tentative D call: TRBD2 (5 bases). Trimming stripped 6 bases from V and 4 bases from J, with 9 bases between. The CDR3 is 13 amino acids. Germline CDR1 KGHSH, CDR2 LQKENI.

This clonotype was counted between two and nine times. J is TRBJ2-5 and V is TRBV2, with a weak D call TRBD1 (5 bases). The CDR3 extends over 15 amino acids. The V end lost 6 bases, the J end lost 0 bases, and 14 bases lay between the germline ends. Germline V gives CDR1 SNHLY, CDR2 FYNNEI. The CDR3 nucleotides read TGTGCCAGCAGCCTCACACAGGCGAACCAAGAGACCCAGTACTTC. Its translation: CASSLTQANQETQYF. The full variable domain, in which reference TRBV2 and TRBJ2-5 provide the parts outside the CDR3, is EPEVTQTPSHQVTQMGQEVILRCVPISNHLYFYWYRQILGQKVEFLVSFYNNEISEKSEIFDDQFSVERPDGSNFTLKIRSTKLEDSAMYFCASSLTQANQETQYFGPGTRLLVL.

This clonotype was seen at least ten times. V gene TRBV27 combines with J gene TRBJ1-1; D is uncertain. Trimming took off 7 bases at V and 4 bases at J, with 13 bases between the two ends. The CDR3 loop spans 13 amino acids. The germline V gene encodes CDR1 MNHEY and CDR2 SMNVEV (reference sequence). The CDR3: CASKRSTLTEAFF. The DNA of the CDR3 is TGTGCCAGCAAGCGATCGACGCTCACTGAAGCTTTCTTT.

This clonotype was recorded at least ten times. J is TRBJ1-5 and V is TRBV5-1; 8 nucleotides line up with TRBD1. CDR3 length: 15 residues. Germline CDR1 is SGHRS and CDR2 is YFSETQ. Trimming took 4 bases from V and 0 from J; bases not matched to a gene: 3. The DNA of the CDR3 is TGCGCCAGCAGCATGACAGGGGATAGCAATCAGCCCCAGCATTTT. It codes for CASSMTGDSNQPQHF.

The rearrangement joins TRBV18 to TRBJ2-7, with TRBD1 identical over 9 bases. V was pared by 5 bases and J by 5 bases, with 7 bases of the junction left unmatched. CDR1 and CDR2 from the germline V gene are KGHSH and LQKENI. The CDR3 is made up of 14 amino acids. The CDR3 loop is CASSSGQGQDEQYF. The CDR3 DNA is TGTGCCAGCTCATCGGGACAGGGTCAGGACGAGCAGTACTTC.

The rearrangement links TRBV20-1 to TRBJ1-4; no reliable D call. With 6 bases removed from V and 1 base from J, the gap between germline ends came to 12 bases. Germline V gene lookup returns CDR1 DFQATT and CDR2 SNEGSKA (reference sequence). The CDR3 is 14 amino acids. DNA for the CDR3: TGCAGTGCCCGCCTAATTGGAACTAATGAAAAACTGTTTTTT. Amino acids: CSARLIGTNEKLFF.